A single sample is the source of the 21 T cell receptor beta chains below, sequenced in a study of cytomegalovirus exposure and HLA in healthy donors. 60 Vbeta and 13 Jbeta primers were used in PCR. The repertoire was sequenced with immunoSEQ multiplex PCR; TCRdb's copy has only in-frame clones and lacks some. The data contain about 170,000 clones, roughly 80% of them singletons. Sequenced sample: PBMCs. The receptors here all came from a woman between 18 and 29 years old in good health and CMV-seronegative.

The genes are TRBV11-3 and TRBJ2-5; the match to TRBD2 covers 7 bases. CDR3 length: 15 residues. V gave up 5 bases and J gave up 2 bases; unmatched junction bases: 8. Germline V gene data show CDR1 as SGHNT and CDR2 as YENEEA. Here the CDR3 reads CASSRRLAEQETQYF. DNA for the CDR3: TGTGCCAGCAGCCGAAGACTAGCAGAACAAGAGACCCAGTACTTC.

This sequence joins TRBV28 and TRBJ2-7; the D gene is possibly TRBD2 (6 bases). CDR1 and CDR2 (germline): MDHEN, SYDVKM. V was cut by 6 bases and J by 3 bases, with 18 bases left in between. The CDR3 extends over 15 amino acids. The CDR3 reads CASSLWHGGNYEQYF. CDR3 nucleotide sequence: TGTGCCAGCAGCCTTTGGCATGGGGGGAACTACGAGCAGTACTTC. Full variable domain (rest looked up from reference TRBV28 and TRBJ2-7): DVKVTQSSRYLVKRTGEKVFLECVQDMDHENMFWYRQDPGLGLRLIYFSYDVKMKEKGDIPEGYSVSREKKERFSLILESASTNQTSMYLCASSLWHGGNYEQYFGPGTRLTVT.

The CDR3 coding sequence is TGCGCCAGCAGCAAAGGGGGCATCGGGGGCAATGAGCAGTTCTTC. This encodes CASSKGGIGGNEQFF. The chain has TRBV5-1 and TRBJ2-1; tentative D call: TRBD1 (7 bases). CDR1 and CDR2 (germline): SGHRS, YFSETQ. V was pared by 4 bases and J by 6 bases, with 17 bases between. This CDR3 region has 15 residues.

This chain joins TRBV11-2 and TRBJ1-1, with D tentatively TRBD1 (5 bases). This CDR3 comprises 12 residues. V was clipped by 1 base and J by 8 bases, with 8 bases between them. Germline V gives CDR1 SGHAT, CDR2 FQNNGV. Here the CDR3 DNA reads TGTGCCAGCAGCTTAGCGGGGGGGGAAGCTTTCTTT. Translation gives CASSLAGGEAFF.

This chain uses TRBV18 with TRBJ2-1; 10 nucleotides line up with TRBD1. CDR1 is KGHSH, CDR2 LQKENI, per germline. The J segment lost 2 bases and the V segment lost 4 bases, leaving 2 bases of the junction unmatched. There are 15 residues in the CDR3. CDR3 in DNA: TGTGCCAGCTCACTCGGGACAGGGGCCTACAATGAGCAGTTCTTC. Translated, it gives CASSLGTGAYNEQFF.

The chain carries TRBV5-1 and TRBJ1-1; no clear D gene. In germline, CDR1 is SGHRS, CDR2 YFSETQ. The length of the CDR3 is 15 residues. Deletions cut 5 bases from V and 6 bases from J, with 20 bases between. CDR3 nucleotides: TGCGCCAGCAGGTCGGGAGGGAACTTCAACTCTGAAGCTTTCTTT. Its protein is CASRSGGNFNSEAFF.

The chain recombines TRBV4-1 with TRBJ1-5; D unresolved. The CDR3 extends over 14 amino acids. Germline V CDR1 and CDR2: MGHRA, YSYEKL. V was trimmed by 0 bases and J by 2 bases, leaving 5 bases between them. The chain's CDR3 is CASSQDLGNQPQHF. CDR3 in DNA: TGCGCCAGCAGCCAAGATCTTGGCAATCAGCCCCAGCATTTT.

This chain joins TRBV13 and TRBJ2-7; the D gene is possibly TRBD2 (5 bases). V dropped 4 bases and J dropped 2 bases, with 12 bases sitting between them. The CDR3 is 14 amino acids. Looked up from germline, CDR1 is PRHDT and CDR2 is FYEKMQ (reference sequence). CDR3 sequence: CASSSGREAYEQYF. The DNA of the CDR3 is TGTGCCAGCAGCTCCGGACGGGAAGCCTACGAGCAGTACTTC.

This clone was counted between two and nine times. CDR3 DNA: TGTGCCAGCAGCGTCGGGGTGAATATGGCGACGGATACGCAGTATTTT. Protein sequence: CASSVGVNMATDTQYF. The rearrangement uses TRBV7-6 and TRBJ2-3, with a tentative D call TRBD2 (5 bases). Germline CDR1 SGHVS, CDR2 FNYEAQ. The ends were cut back, 5 bases at V and 6 bases at J, with 21 bases in the middle. This CDR3 is built from 16 residues.

For this clone: A junction boundary mismatches the germline segment, possibly from a read error. The V call is TRBV6-1, the J call TRBJ1-2, with no clear D. There are 13 residues in the CDR3. The germline CDR1 and CDR2 sequences are MNHNS and SASEGT. The CDR3 DNA follows: TGTGTCAGCGAGCCGGGGAGGTTCCGCGGCTACACCTTC. It encodes CVSEPGRFRGYTF.

On this clone: Germline and junction disagree at one end, which may indicate a read error. The same CDR3 can be traced to other DNA sequences in this sample. The chain links TRBV19 to TRBJ2-7, with unresolved D. This CDR3 is 14 amino acids long. Germline CDR1 is LNHDA and CDR2 is SQIVND (reference sequence). The CDR3 loop is CASSFQRDSYEQYF. In DNA form, the CDR3 reads TGTGCCAGTTCATTTCAGCGTGACTCCTACGAGCAGTACTTT.

The rearrangement joins TRBV19 to TRBJ2-1, with TRBD1 matching over 8 bases. Trimming cost V 4 bases and J 4 bases; bases outside gene matches: 3. The CDR3 runs 14 residues. Germline V gives CDR1 LNHDA, CDR2 SQIVND (reference sequence). The CDR3 here is CASSKDRDYNEQFF. For the CDR3, the DNA is TGTGCCAGTAGTAAGGACAGGGATTACAATGAGCAGTTCTTC.

This clone was seen a few times. The gene calls are TRBV5-1 and TRBJ2-1, with D possibly being TRBD2 (6 bases). The CDR3 contains 14 residues. Trimming took off 2 bases at V and 10 bases at J, with 16 bases between the two ends. Germline V gives CDR1 SGHRS, CDR2 YFSETQ. The CDR3 spells CASSFFGRSGEQFF. The CDR3 nucleotides read TGCGCCAGCAGCTTTTTTGGGAGGTCGGGGGAGCAGTTCTTC.

This clone has a handful of counts. The chain uses TRBV11-3 and TRBJ2-1; TRBD2 matches at 14 bases. Germline V gene lookup returns CDR1 SGHNT and CDR2 YENEEA. Trimming at V came to 1 base and at J to 8 bases, leaving 10 bases not matched to a gene. The CDR3 contains 18 residues. CDR3 region: CASSLGRGTSGRGYEQFF. The DNA of the CDR3 is TGTGCCAGCAGCTTAGGGCGGGGGACTAGCGGGAGAGGGTATGAGCAGTTCTTC.

The V and J genes are TRBV29-1 and TRBJ2-3, with TRBD2 matching over 8 bases. Germline V lookup: CDR1 SQVTM, CDR2 ANQGSEA. J was trimmed by 4 bases and V by 8 bases; bases with no gene match: 14. This CDR3 contains 15 residues. The DNA of the CDR3 is TGCAGCTCCCGATATTGGACTAGCACCGCAGATACGCAGTATTTT. Protein sequence: CSSRYWTSTADTQYF.

The chain combines TRBV7-2 with TRBJ2-1; TRBD1 is a possible D gene (6 bases). The germline V gene encodes CDR1 SGHTA and CDR2 FQGNSA. V shed 2 bases and J shed 0 bases, with 8 bases lying between them. This CDR3 comprises 15 residues. CDR3 sequence: CASSLQGSSYNEQFF. CDR3 DNA: TGTGCCAGCAGCTTACAGGGGAGCTCCTACAATGAGCAGTTCTTC.

This chain uses TRBV28 with TRBJ1-5; possibly TRBD1 for D (6 bases). The CDR3 has 19 amino acids. Trimming cost V 4 bases and J 1 base, with 23 bases left between them. Germline V lookup: CDR1 MDHEN, CDR2 SYDVKM. CDR3 protein: CASSSLPGHLLQSNQPQHF. Here the CDR3 DNA reads TGTGCCAGCAGTTCCCTTCCGGGACACCTTCTACAAAGCAATCAGCCCCAGCATTTT.

The V gene is TRBV4-3, the J gene TRBJ1-5; D gene uncertain. The CDR3 contains 14 residues. V lost 1 base to trimming and J lost 4 bases, with 8 bases between them. CDR1 and CDR2 (germline): LGHNA, YSLEER. Here the CDR3 reads CASSQGIANQPQHF. The CDR3, as DNA: TGCGCCAGCAGCCAAGGTATAGCAAATCAGCCCCAGCATTTT.

This clone was seen a handful of times. V is TRBV7-8 and J is TRBJ2-1; 8 nucleotides match TRBD1. The junction had 6 bases not matched to a gene; V was cut back by 6 bases and J by 8 bases. Per the germline V gene, CDR1 is SGHVS and CDR2 is FQNEAQ. The CDR3 covers 13 residues. The CDR3 is CASRQNRGDEQFF. DNA of the CDR3: TGTGCCAGCAGACAAAACAGGGGGGATGAGCAGTTCTTC.

This clone was counted once. The junction departs from the called germline gene at one end, perhaps through a read error. The chain recombines TRBV7-9 with TRBJ2-4, with TRBD1 matching 7 bases. The CDR3 extends over 15 amino acids. Germline V lookup: CDR1 SEHNR, CDR2 FQNEAQ (reference sequence). The CDR3 loop reads CSSSSPDRPGDIQYF. CDR3 nucleotides: TGTTCCAGCAGCTCTCCGGACAGGCCCGGCGACATTCAGTACTTC.

The chain recombines TRBV5-1 with TRBJ2-1; possibly TRBD2 for D (5 bases). Germline V CDR1 and CDR2: SGHRS, YFSETQ. Between the trimmed V and J ends, which lost 4 bases and 7 bases, there was a span of 21 bases. There are 16 residues in the CDR3. The CDR3 spells CASSPPGNGRINEQFF. The CDR3 DNA follows: TGCGCCAGCAGCCCCCCGGGGAATGGCCGGATAAATGAGCAGTTCTTC.